The entry below describes one T cell receptor (beta chain). This entry belongs to a study of cytomegalovirus exposure and HLA in healthy donors. The PCR used 60 Vbeta and 13 Jbeta primers. Generated by immunoSEQ multiplex PCR, the TCRdb table keeps only in-frame clones and is missing some. The table has around 120,000 clones, under 90% seen once; the top ten hold roughly 4%. The sequenced sample consisted of PBMCs. The source is a woman in her forties in good health and CMV-seronegative.

The CDR3 DNA is TGCGCCAGCAGCTTGGAGGGACAGGGGGCAAATTCACCCCTCCACTTT. Translated, it gives CASSLEGQGANSPLHF. J is TRBJ1-6 and V is TRBV5-1; 12 nucleotides match TRBD1. Germline trimming cut 0 bases from V and 7 bases from J; bases unmatched to any gene: 2. The V gene's germline CDR1 is SGHRS and CDR2 YFSETQ. The CDR3 consists of 16 residues.